Listed here are 21 T cell receptor beta chains from one sample, sequenced in a study of HIV-infected children after antiretroviral therapy interruption. Treatment noted: PENTA 11 planned treatment interruption arm or continuous ART arm. Unique molecular identifiers were included in an RNA-based 3' RACE TCR library. TCRdb recomputed calls from the 3' RACE reads with MiXCR, one row per CDR3 protein. Of approximately 15,000 distinct CDR3 sequences detected, about 3.4% appear once; the ten largest clones hold around a third. Sequenced material: CD45RO+ CD8+ T cells from PBMCs, pooled from several time points, taken from a donor given antiretroviral therapy, either interrupted or continuous. Described subset: memory CD8+ CD45RO+ CD45RA- T cells. These receptor sequences come from a pool of human donors with HIV.

The V call is TRBV6-6, the J call TRBJ1-6; no reliable D call. The length of the CDR3 is 13 residues. V was cut by 2 bases and J by 9 bases, with 8 bases left in between. The germline V gene encodes CDR1 MNHNY and CDR2 SVGAGI (reference sequence). CDR3 sequence: CASSYIRPSPLHF. The CDR3 DNA sequence: TGTGCCAGCAGTTACATCAGACCTTCACCCCTCCACTTT.

There are many counts of this clonotype. This chain links TRBV6-1 with TRBJ1-6, with unresolved D. Germline CDR1 and CDR2: MNHNS and SASEGT. Trimming removed 1 base from V and 8 bases from J, with 9 bases in between. The CDR3 has 14 amino acids. For the CDR3, the DNA is TGTGCCAGCAGTGAAGGGACGGATCATTCACCCCTCCACTTT. This encodes CASSEGTDHSPLHF.

Within the sample, this clonotype is medium-sized. This rearrangement joins TRBV24-1 to TRBJ2-2, with no clear D. This CDR3 comprises 15 residues. V was clipped by 7 bases and J by 1 base, with 12 bases between them. Germline V gives CDR1 KGHDR, CDR2 SFDVKD. The CDR3 loop is CATRGPAENTGELFF. The CDR3 DNA reads TGTGCCACCAGGGGTCCAGCAGAGAACACCGGGGAGCTGTTTTTT.

This clonotype is termed medium-sized. V and J are TRBV5-1 and TRBJ2-1; TRBD1 or TRBD2 may be the D gene (7 bases each). V dropped 4 bases and J dropped 9 bases, with 17 bases sitting between them. Germline V lookup: CDR1 SGHRS, CDR2 YFSETQ. CDR3 length: 14 amino acids. CDR3 loop: CASSPRGRAVEQFF. Here the CDR3 DNA reads TGCGCCAGCAGCCCCAGGGGGAGGGCCGTTGAGCAGTTCTTC.

This clonotype has ten or more counts. This chain links TRBV6-5 with TRBJ2-3; TRBD2 aligns across 8 bases. The CDR3 runs 15 residues. Trimming removed 3 bases from V and 0 bases from J; junction bases left unmatched: 2. In germline, CDR1 is MNHEY, CDR2 SVGAGI. CDR3 protein: CASSYLAGSTDTQYF. In nucleotides, the CDR3 is TGTGCCAGCAGTTATCTAGCGGGCAGCACAGATACGCAGTATTTT.

Judged by abundance, this clonotype is medium-sized. This chain uses TRBV7-9 with TRBJ1-1; 7 nucleotides match TRBD1. V shed 2 bases and J 7 bases; nucleotides not matched to a gene: 1. CDR1 is SEHNR and CDR2 is FQNEAQ in the germline V gene (reference sequence). The CDR3 is made up of 12 amino acids. The CDR3 DNA follows: TGTGCCAGCAGCTTACAGGGGGGTGAAGCTTTCTTT. Protein product: CASSLQGGEAFF. Full variable domain (rest looked up from reference TRBV7-9 and TRBJ1-1): DTGVSQNPRHKITKRGQNVTFRCDPISEHNRLYWYRQTLGQGPEFLTYFQNEAQLEKSRLLSDRFSAERPKGSFSTLEIQRTEQGDSAMYLCASSLQGGEAFFGQGTRLTVV.

This clonotype was found many times. The chain uses TRBV2 and TRBJ1-4; 7 bases line up with TRBD1. V lost 5 bases to trimming and J lost 0 bases; unmatched junction nucleotides: 3. Germline CDR1 is SNHLY and CDR2 is FYNNEI. The CDR3 totals 15 residues. The CDR3 nucleotides read TGTGCCAGCAGTCGGGACAGTTCAACTAATGAAAAACTGTTTTTT. This sequence encodes CASSRDSSTNEKLFF.

The V gene is TRBV20-1, the J gene TRBJ2-7; 12 bases are a match to TRBD2. Per the germline V gene, CDR1 is DFQATT and CDR2 is SNEGSKA (reference sequence). The CDR3 length is 15 residues. The V gene end was trimmed by 1 base and the J gene end by 0 bases; junction bases not matched to a gene: 1. CDR3 loop: CSARGTSGDSYEQYF. As DNA, the CDR3 is TGCAGTGCTAGAGGGACTAGCGGGGACTCCTACGAGCAGTACTTC.

This clonotype was counted at least ten times. The chain uses TRBV28 and TRBJ2-5; possibly TRBD1 or TRBD2 for D (5 bases each). Trimming removed 6 bases from V and 2 bases from J, with 10 bases in between. The CDR3 has 13 residues. Germline V gives CDR1 MDHEN, CDR2 SYDVKM. The CDR3 region is CASSPGRQETQYF. For the CDR3, the DNA is TGTGCCAGCAGCCCGGGACGACAAGAGACCCAGTACTTC.

The chain combines TRBV12-3 or TRBV12-4 with TRBJ2-5; D is unresolved. Trimming took 6 bases from V and 10 from J, leaving 18 bases between them. This CDR3 is built from 13 residues. CDR3: CASRPLWSQGQYF. CDR3 DNA: TGTGCCAGCAGACCCCTTTGGTCCCAAGGCCAGTACTTC.

This clonotype showed up many times. The V gene is TRBV5-1, the J gene TRBJ2-2; perhaps D is TRBD1 or TRBD2 (5 bases each). The length of the CDR3 is 15 residues. The V end lost 4 bases, the J end lost 0 bases, and 10 bases lay between the germline ends. CDR1 SGHRS and CDR2 YFSETQ come from the germline V gene. CDR3 region: CASSGGWTNTGELFF. The CDR3 DNA is TGCGCCAGCAGCGGGGGTTGGACGAACACCGGGGAGCTGTTTTTT.

This clonotype was counted ten times or more. The J gene is TRBJ2-2, the V gene TRBV11-2; TRBD2 is a possible D gene (5 bases). Germline-derived CDR1 and CDR2 are SGHAT and FQNNGV. The length of the CDR3 is 13 residues. V was clipped by 1 base and J by 6 bases, with 6 bases between them. CDR3 amino acids: CASSLAGSGELFF. The CDR3 DNA follows: TGTGCCAGCAGCTTAGCGGGGTCCGGGGAGCTGTTTTTT.

This clonotype was counted ten times or more. The chain couples TRBV7-9 to TRBJ2-3, with unresolved D. Germline V gene sequence: CDR1 SEHNR, CDR2 FQNEAQ (reference sequence). V was trimmed by 6 bases and J by 0 bases, leaving 4 bases between them. CDR3 size: 12 residues. CDR3 sequence reads: CASRASTDTQYF. For the CDR3, the DNA is TGTGCCAGCAGAGCTAGCACAGATACGCAGTATTTT.

This clonotype was recorded at least ten times. The gene calls are TRBV10-3 and TRBJ1-3, with D unclear. The CDR3 has 14 amino acids. The germline gives CDR1 ENHRY, CDR2 SYGVKD. V was pared by 3 bases and J by 1 base, with 7 bases between. In DNA form, the CDR3 reads TGTGCCATCAGTGATTGGGGTTCTGGAAACACCATATATTTT. Translating gives CAISDWGSGNTIYF.

This clonotype was seen only a few times. The chain uses TRBV15 and TRBJ2-4, with 11 bases aligning to TRBD2. Germline lookup yields CDR1 LNHNV and CDR2 YYDKDF (reference sequence). The CDR3 is made up of 16 amino acids. Trimming removed 5 bases from V and 2 bases from J; junction bases left unmatched: 5. CDR3 nucleotides: TGTGCCACCAGCGCCTGGACTAGCGGGCCCAAAAACATTCAGTACTTC. It is translated as CATSAWTSGPKNIQYF.

This clonotype showed up many times. This chain connects TRBV20-1 to TRBJ2-7, with 7 bases fitting TRBD1. The CDR3 has 15 residues. The germline gives CDR1 DFQATT, CDR2 SNEGSKA (reference sequence). V was pared by 0 bases and J by 7 bases, with 12 bases of the junction left unmatched. The CDR3 region has the DNA TGCAGTGCTAGAGATCAAGGAGAGGGGGCGTGGGAGCAGTACTTC. Translating gives CSARDQGEGAWEQYF.

The table lists this clonotype with many counts. The V call is TRBV29-1, the J call TRBJ1-2, with unresolved D. This CDR3 has 10 residues. V was trimmed by 7 bases and J by 10 bases, leaving 13 bases between them. The V gene's germline CDR1 is SQVTM and CDR2 ANQGSEA. DNA for the CDR3: TGCAGCGCCTTAGGGCGCGACTACACCTTC. This sequence encodes CSALGRDYTF.

This clonotype rates as medium-sized. The chain has TRBV5-1 and TRBJ2-7, with 8 bases that match TRBD1. The CDR3 totals 14 residues. After removal of 5 bases from V and 2 bases from J, the junction contained 6 bases not matched to a gene. The V gene's germline CDR1 is SGHRS and CDR2 YFSETQ. The CDR3 spells CASSPDRVTYEQYF. The CDR3 nucleotides read TGCGCCAGCAGTCCGGACAGGGTCACCTACGAGCAGTACTTC.

This clonotype turned up a few times. This sequence joins TRBV4-1 and TRBJ1-2; TRBD1 aligns across 7 bases. CDR1 and CDR2 from the germline V gene are MGHRA and YSYEKL. Trimming removed 3 bases from V and 6 bases from J; junction bases left unmatched: 7. The CDR3 totals 14 residues. The DNA for the CDR3 is TGCGCCAGCAGCCATGGGGACAGTCTTAATGGCTACACCTTC. Residues: CASSHGDSLNGYTF.

The chain uses TRBV4-2 and TRBJ1-1; D may be TRBD1 (5 bases). The CDR3 runs to 15 residues. CDR1 and CDR2 (germline): LGHNA, YNFKEQ. Trimming left V 4 bases short and J 3 bases short, with 15 bases between. As DNA, the CDR3 is TGTGCCAGCAGCCCACGGGGGTTGGTCGACACTGAAGCTTTCTTT. Translated: CASSPRGLVDTEAFF.

This clonotype was found many times. The chain uses TRBV1 and TRBJ2-7; the table's D call TRBD1 went unverified against the DNA. TRBV1 is assigned pseudogene status. The CDR3 is 14 residues long. CDR3 amino acids: CTSGPSGQGYEQYF. The CDR3 DNA reads as TGCACCAGCGGACCGTCCGGACAGGGCTACGAGCAGTACTTC.